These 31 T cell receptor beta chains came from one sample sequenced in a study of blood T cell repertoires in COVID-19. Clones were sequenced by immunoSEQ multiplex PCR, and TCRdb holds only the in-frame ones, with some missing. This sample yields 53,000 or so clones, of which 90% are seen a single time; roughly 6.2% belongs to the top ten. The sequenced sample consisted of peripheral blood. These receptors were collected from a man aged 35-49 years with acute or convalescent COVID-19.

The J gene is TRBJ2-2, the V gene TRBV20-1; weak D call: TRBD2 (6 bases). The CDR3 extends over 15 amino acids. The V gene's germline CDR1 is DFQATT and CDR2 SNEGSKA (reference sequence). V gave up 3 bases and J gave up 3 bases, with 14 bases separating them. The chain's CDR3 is CSASATGTHTGELFF. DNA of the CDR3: TGCAGTGCTAGTGCGACCGGGACTCACACCGGGGAGCTGTTTTTT.

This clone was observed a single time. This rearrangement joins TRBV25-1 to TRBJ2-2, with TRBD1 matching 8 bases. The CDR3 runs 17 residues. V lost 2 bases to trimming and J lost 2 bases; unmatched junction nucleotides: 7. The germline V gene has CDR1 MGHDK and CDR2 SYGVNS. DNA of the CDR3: TGTGCCAGCAGTGAAGGGTGGACAGGGACTAACACCGGGGAGCTGTTTTTT. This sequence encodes CASSEGWTGTNTGELFF.

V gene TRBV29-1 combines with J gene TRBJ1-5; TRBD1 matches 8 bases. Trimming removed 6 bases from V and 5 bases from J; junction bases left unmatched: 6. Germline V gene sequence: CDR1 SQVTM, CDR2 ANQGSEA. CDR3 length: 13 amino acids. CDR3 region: CSVGTGPDQPQHF. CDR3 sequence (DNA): TGCAGCGTCGGGACAGGCCCCGATCAGCCCCAGCATTTT.

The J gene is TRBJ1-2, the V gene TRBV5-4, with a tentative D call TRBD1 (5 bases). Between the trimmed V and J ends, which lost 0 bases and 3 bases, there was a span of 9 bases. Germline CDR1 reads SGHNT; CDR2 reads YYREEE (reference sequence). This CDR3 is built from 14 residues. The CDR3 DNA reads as TGTGCCAGCAGCTTGGAGGGGAGGGACTATGGCTACACCTTC. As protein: CASSLEGRDYGYTF.

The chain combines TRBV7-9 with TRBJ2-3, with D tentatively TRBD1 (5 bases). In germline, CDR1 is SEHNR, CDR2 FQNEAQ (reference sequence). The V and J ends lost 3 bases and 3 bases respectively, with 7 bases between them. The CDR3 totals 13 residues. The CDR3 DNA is TGTGCCAGCAGCTTTAGGGGTACAGATACGCAGTATTTT. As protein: CASSFRGTDTQYF.

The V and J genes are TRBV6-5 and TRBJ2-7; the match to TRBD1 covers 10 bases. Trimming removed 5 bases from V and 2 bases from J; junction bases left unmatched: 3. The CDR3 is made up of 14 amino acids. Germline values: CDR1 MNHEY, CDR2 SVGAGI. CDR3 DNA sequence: TGTGCCAGCAGTCCGGGACAGGGGACCTACGAGCAGTACTTC. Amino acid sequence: CASSPGQGTYEQYF.

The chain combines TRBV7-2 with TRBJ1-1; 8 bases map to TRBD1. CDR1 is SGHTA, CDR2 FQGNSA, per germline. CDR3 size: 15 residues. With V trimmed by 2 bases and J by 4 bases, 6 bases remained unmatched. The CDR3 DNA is TGTGCCAGCAGCTTACAACAGGGGGTTGGCACTGAAGCTTTCTTT. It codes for CASSLQQGVGTEAFF.

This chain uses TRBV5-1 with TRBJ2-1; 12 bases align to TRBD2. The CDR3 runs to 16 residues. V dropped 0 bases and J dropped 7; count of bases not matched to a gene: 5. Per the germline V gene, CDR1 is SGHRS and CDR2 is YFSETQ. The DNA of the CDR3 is TGCGCCAGCAGCTTGGAACTAGCGGGAGGATCAAATGAGCAGTTCTTC. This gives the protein CASSLELAGGSNEQFF.

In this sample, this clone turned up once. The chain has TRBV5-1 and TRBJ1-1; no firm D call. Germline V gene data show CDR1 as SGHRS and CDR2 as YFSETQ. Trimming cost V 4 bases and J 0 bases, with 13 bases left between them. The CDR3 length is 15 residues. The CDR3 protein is CASSASGGMNTEAFF. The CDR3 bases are TGCGCCAGCAGCGCCTCGGGCGGGATGAACACTGAAGCTTTCTTT.

The CDR3 DNA reads TGTGCCAGCAGCTCGCCAGAGCGGGAGGATTCCTACAATGAGCAGTTCTTC. Its translation: CASSSPEREDSYNEQFF. The V gene is TRBV7-9, the J gene TRBJ2-1; 9 nucleotides align to TRBD2. J was trimmed by 1 base and V by 4 bases; bases with no gene match: 8. This CDR3 region has 17 residues. Germline-derived CDR1 and CDR2 are SEHNR and FQNEAQ (reference sequence).

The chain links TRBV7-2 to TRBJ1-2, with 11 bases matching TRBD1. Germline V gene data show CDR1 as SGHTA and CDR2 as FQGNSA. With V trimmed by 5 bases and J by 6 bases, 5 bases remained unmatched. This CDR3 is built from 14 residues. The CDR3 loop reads CASSPGQGEDGYTF. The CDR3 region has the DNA TGTGCCAGCAGCCCGGGACAGGGGGAGGATGGCTACACCTTC.

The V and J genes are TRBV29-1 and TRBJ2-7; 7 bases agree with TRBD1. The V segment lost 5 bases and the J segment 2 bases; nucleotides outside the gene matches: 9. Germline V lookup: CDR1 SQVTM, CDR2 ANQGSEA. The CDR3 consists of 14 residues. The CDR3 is CSVRGLGDTYEQYF. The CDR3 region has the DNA TGCAGCGTTAGGGGGCTGGGCGATACCTACGAGCAGTACTTC.

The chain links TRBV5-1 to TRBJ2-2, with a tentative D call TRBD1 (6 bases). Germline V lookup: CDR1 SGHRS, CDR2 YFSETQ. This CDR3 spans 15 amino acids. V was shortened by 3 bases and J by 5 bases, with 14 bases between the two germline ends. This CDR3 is CASSSGQSVTGELFF. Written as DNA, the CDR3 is TGCGCCAGCAGCTCTGGACAGTCGGTTACCGGGGAGCTGTTTTTT.

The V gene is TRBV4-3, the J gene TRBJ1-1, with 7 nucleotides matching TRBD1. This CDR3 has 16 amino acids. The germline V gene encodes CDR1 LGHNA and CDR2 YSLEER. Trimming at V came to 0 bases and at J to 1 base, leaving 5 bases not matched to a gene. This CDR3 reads CASSQDRTGPNTEAFF. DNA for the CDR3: TGCGCCAGCAGCCAAGATCGGACAGGCCCGAACACTGAAGCTTTCTTT.

CDR3 loop: CASSSRDKFPPEQYF. CDR3 DNA: TGTGCCAGCAGCTCCCGGGACAAATTCCCACCCGAGCAGTACTTC. J is TRBJ2-7 and V is TRBV5-4, with D possibly matching TRBD1 (6 bases). Germline CDR1 reads SGHNT; CDR2 reads YYREEE (reference sequence). The V end lost 3 bases, the J end lost 6 bases, and 19 bases lay between the germline ends. The CDR3 contains 15 residues.

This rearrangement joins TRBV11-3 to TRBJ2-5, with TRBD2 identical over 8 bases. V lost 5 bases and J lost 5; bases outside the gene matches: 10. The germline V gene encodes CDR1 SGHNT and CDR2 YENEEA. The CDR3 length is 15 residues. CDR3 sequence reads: CASSKGGTRGETQYF. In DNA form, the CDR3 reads TGTGCCAGCAGCAAAGGAGGGACTAGAGGCGAGACCCAGTACTTC.

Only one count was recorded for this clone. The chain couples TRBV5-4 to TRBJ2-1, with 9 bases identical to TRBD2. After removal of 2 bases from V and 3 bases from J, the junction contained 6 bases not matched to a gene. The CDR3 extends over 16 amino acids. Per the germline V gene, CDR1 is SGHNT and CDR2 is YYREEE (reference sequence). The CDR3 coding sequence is TGTGCCAGCAGCTTTCGGGGCGGGAGGGACTACAATGAGCAGTTCTTC. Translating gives CASSFRGGRDYNEQFF.

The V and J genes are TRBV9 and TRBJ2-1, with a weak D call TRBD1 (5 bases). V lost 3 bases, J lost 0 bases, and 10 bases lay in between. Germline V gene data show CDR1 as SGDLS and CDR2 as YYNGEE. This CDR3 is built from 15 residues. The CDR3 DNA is TGTGCCAGCAGCGAGGGGTGGAGCTCCTACAATGAGCAGTTCTTC. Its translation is CASSEGWSSYNEQFF.

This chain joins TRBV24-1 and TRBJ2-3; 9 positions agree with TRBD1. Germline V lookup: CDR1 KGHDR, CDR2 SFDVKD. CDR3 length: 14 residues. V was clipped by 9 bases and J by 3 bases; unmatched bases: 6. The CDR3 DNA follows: TGTGCCACCCGGGGCGACAGGGGGACAGATACGCAGTATTTT. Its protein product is CATRGDRGTDTQYF.

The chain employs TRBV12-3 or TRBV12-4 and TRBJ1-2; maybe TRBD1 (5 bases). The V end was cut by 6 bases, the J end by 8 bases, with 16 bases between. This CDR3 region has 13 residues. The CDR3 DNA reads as TGTGCCAGCAGCCAACCGGGGGAAGACGGCTACACCTTC. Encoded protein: CASSQPGEDGYTF.

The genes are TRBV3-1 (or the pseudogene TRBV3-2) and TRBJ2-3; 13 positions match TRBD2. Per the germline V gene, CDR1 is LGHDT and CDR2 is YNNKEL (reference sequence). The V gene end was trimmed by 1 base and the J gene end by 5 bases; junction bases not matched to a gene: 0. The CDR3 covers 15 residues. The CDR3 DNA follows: TGTGCCAGCAGCCAAGGGACTAGCGGGAGAGATACGCAGTATTTT. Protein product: CASSQGTSGRDTQYF.

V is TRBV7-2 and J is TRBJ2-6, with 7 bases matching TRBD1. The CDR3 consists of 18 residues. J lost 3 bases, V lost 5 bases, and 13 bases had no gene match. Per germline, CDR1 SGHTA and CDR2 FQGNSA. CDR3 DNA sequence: TGTGCCAGCAGCGCCTCCCGTAGGGGGCCAGGTGGGGCCAACGTCCTGACTTTC. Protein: CASSASRRGPGGANVLTF.

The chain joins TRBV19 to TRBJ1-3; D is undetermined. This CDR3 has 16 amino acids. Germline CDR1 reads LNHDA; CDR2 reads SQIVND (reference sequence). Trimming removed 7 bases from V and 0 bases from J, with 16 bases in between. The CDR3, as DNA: TGTGCCAGTAACCCCTGCGGGAGAGACTCTGGAAACACCATATATTTT. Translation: CASNPCGRDSGNTIYF.

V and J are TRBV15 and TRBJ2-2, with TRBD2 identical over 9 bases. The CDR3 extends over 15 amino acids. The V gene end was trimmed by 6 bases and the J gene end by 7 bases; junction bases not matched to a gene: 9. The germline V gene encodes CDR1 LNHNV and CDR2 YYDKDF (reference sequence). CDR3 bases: TGTGCCACCAGGGCGGGAGGGGGTGAGGGCGGGGAGCTGTTTTTT. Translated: CATRAGGGEGGELFF. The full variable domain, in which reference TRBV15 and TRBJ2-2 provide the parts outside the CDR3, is DAMVIQNPRYQVTQFGKPVTLSCSQTLNHNVMYWYQQKSSQAPKLLFHYYDKDFNNEADTPDNFQSRRPNTSFCFLDIRSPGLGDTAMYLCATRAGGGEGGELFFGEGSRLTVL.

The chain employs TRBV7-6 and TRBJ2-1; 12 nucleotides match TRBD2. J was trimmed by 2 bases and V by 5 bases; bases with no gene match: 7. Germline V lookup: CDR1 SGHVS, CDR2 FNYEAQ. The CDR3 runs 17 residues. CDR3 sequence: CASSHSGTSGPYNEQFF. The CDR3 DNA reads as TGTGCCAGCAGCCACTCCGGGACTAGCGGGCCCTACAATGAGCAGTTCTTC.

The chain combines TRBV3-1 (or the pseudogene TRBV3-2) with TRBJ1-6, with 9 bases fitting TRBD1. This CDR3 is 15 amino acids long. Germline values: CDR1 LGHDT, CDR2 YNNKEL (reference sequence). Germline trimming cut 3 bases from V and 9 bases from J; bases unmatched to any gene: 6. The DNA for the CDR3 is TGTGCCAGCAGCCATTCGACAGGGGGGGGTTCACCCCTCCACTTT. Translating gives CASSHSTGGGSPLHF.

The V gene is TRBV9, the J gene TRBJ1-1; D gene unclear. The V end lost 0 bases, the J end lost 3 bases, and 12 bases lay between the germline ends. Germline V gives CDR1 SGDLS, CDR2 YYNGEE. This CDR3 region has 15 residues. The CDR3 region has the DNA TGTGCCAGCAGCGTAGTAAACTCCGGGGACACTGAAGCTTTCTTT. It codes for CASSVVNSGDTEAFF.

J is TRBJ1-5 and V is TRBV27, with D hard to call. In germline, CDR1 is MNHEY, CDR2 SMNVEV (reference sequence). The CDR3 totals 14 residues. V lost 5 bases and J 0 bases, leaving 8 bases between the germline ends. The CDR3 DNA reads TGTGCCAGCAGTGGGCAGCATAGCAATCAGCCCCAGCATTTT. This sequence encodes CASSGQHSNQPQHF.

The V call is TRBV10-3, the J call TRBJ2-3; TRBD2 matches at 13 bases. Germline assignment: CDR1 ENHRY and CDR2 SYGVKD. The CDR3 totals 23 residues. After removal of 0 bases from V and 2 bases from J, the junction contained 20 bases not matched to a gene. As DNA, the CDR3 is TGTGCCATCAGTGAGTCAACTAGCGGGAGGGCCCTCCCTCACAGGGCCCTCACAGATACGCAGTATTTT. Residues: CAISESTSGRALPHRALTDTQYF.

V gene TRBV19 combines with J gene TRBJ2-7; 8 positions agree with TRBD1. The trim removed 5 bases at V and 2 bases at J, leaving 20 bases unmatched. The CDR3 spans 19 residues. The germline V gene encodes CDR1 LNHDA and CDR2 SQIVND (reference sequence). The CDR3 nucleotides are TGTGCCAGTAGTCTCACGTCGGCAGGACAGGGAATGGCGGCCTACGAGCAGTACTTC. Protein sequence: CASSLTSAGQGMAAYEQYF.

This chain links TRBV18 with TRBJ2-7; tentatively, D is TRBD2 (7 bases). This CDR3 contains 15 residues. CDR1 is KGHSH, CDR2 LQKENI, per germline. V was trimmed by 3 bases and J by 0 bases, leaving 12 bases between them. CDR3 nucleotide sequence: TGTGCCAGCTCACCTAGGGGGGGGATCTCCTACGAGCAGTACTTC. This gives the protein CASSPRGGISYEQYF.